Shown below are 29 T cell receptor beta chains from a single sample sequenced in a study of blood T cell repertoires in COVID-19. TCRdb's copy holds only in-frame clones and misses some; the assay was immunoSEQ multiplex PCR. The repertoire has about 320,000 clones, 85% of them found once; the top ten carry around 1.9%. The sequenced sample consisted of PBMCs or T cells enriched from blood (not recorded which). The receptors stem from a woman aged 25 to 39 who had been exposed to COVID-19.

V is TRBV4-3 and J is TRBJ1-2; D may be TRBD1 (6 bases). The CDR3 spans 13 residues. From germline, CDR1 is LGHNA and CDR2 YSLEER. Trimming took 2 bases from V and 7 from J, leaving 11 bases between them. CDR3 nucleotides: TGCGCCAGCAGCCAACCCGGACAGAGTGGCTACACCTTC. Translating it yields CASSQPGQSGYTF.

CDR3 DNA: TGTGCCAGCAGCGACGTGGGGGGACTGGGGAACTATGGCTACACCTTC. Translated, it gives CASSDVGGLGNYGYTF. The rearrangement joins TRBV9 to TRBJ1-2; weak D call: TRBD1 (5 bases). The germline gives CDR1 SGDLS, CDR2 YYNGEE. Trimming pared 3 bases from V and 2 bases from J, leaving 17 bases between. CDR3 size: 16 residues.

The J gene is TRBJ1-2, the V gene TRBV28; 9 positions agree with TRBD1. The V gene's germline CDR1 is MDHEN and CDR2 SYDVKM. Unmatched junction bases numbered 3, after V lost 6 bases and J lost 4 bases. This CDR3 is 13 amino acids long. CDR3 in DNA: TGTGCCAGCAGGGGACAGGGTTCCTATGGCTACACCTTC. Protein: CASRGQGSYGYTF.

The V and J genes are TRBV6-5 and TRBJ1-1; D might be TRBD1 (5 bases). Germline V lookup: CDR1 MNHEY, CDR2 SVGAGI. The CDR3 runs to 13 residues. Trimming shortened V by 5 bases and J by 4 bases, and 11 bases separated the two germline ends. CDR3 residues: CASSHAGGTEAFF. The CDR3 DNA is TGTGCCAGCAGTCATGCGGGGGGCACTGAAGCTTTCTTT.

V usage is TRBV5-6 and J usage is TRBJ1-1; 7 bases fit TRBD1. CDR3 length equals 16 residues. V was pared by 0 bases and J by 1 base, with 6 bases of the junction left unmatched. Germline V gives CDR1 SGHDT, CDR2 YYEEEE. DNA of the CDR3: TGTGCCAGCAGCTTGGCCGCAGGGGGACAGAACACTGAAGCTTTCTTT. This sequence encodes CASSLAAGGQNTEAFF.

The V and J genes are TRBV12-3 or TRBV12-4 and TRBJ2-7, with D possibly TRBD1 on 5 matching bases. V dropped 9 bases and J dropped 1 base, with 13 bases sitting between them. The CDR3 runs to 13 residues. DNA of the CDR3: TGTGCCAGTAAGGGGCAGGGTTCCTACGAGCAGTACTTC. This codes for CASKGQGSYEQYF.

The CDR3 bases are TGTGCCAGCAGTGGAGGGGGGGCCGTACGCTACACCTTC. Translating it yields CASSGGGAVRYTF. The genes are TRBV27 and TRBJ1-2; D may be TRBD1 (6 bases). Germline V gene sequence: CDR1 MNHEY, CDR2 SMNVEV (reference sequence). V lost 5 bases and J lost 9, with 16 bases in between. CDR3 length equals 13 residues.

This chain links TRBV5-1 with TRBJ2-7, with a tentative D call TRBD1 (6 bases). The CDR3 loop spans 15 amino acids. Germline values: CDR1 SGHRS, CDR2 YFSETQ. Trimming removed 0 bases from V and 2 bases from J, with 12 bases in between. The CDR3 region is CASSLVGQRTYEQYF. CDR3 bases: TGCGCCAGCAGCTTGGTCGGACAGAGAACCTACGAGCAGTACTTC.

A note on this clone: At the DNA level, this CDR3 is encoded by other sequences in the same sample as well. The chain is built from TRBV19 and TRBJ1-2, with D maybe TRBD1 (5 bases). V lost 7 bases and J lost 1, with 10 bases in between. Looked up from germline, CDR1 is LNHDA and CDR2 is SQIVND (reference sequence). The CDR3 loop spans 13 amino acids. In DNA, the CDR3 is TGTGCCAGTACCAGGGAAAGTAACTATGGCTACACCTTC. Translating it yields CASTRESNYGYTF.

V gene TRBV19 combines with J gene TRBJ2-1, with D tentatively TRBD1 (6 bases). The V gene lost 5 bases and the J gene lost 1 base, with 12 bases spanning the gap. The CDR3 runs 15 residues. Germline V gene sequence: CDR1 LNHDA, CDR2 SQIVND (reference sequence). CDR3 sequence reads: CASSPSGTSYNEQFF. The CDR3 DNA reads TGTGCCAGTAGTCCCTCCGGGACATCCTACAATGAGCAGTTCTTC.

The rearrangement uses TRBV28 and TRBJ2-5; 7 bases match TRBD1. Per germline, CDR1 MDHEN and CDR2 SYDVKM. This CDR3 contains 13 residues. Trimming at V came to 7 bases and at J to 3 bases, leaving 5 bases not matched to a gene. The CDR3 DNA reads as TGTGCCAGCATCCATACAGGGGAAGAGACCCAGTACTTC. It yields the protein CASIHTGEETQYF. Using reference TRBV28 and TRBJ2-5 for the parts outside the CDR3, the full variable domain is DVKVTQSSRYLVKRTGEKVFLECVQDMDHENMFWYRQDPGLGLRLIYFSYDVKMKEKGDIPEGYSVSREKKERFSLILESASTNQTSMYLCASIHTGEETQYFGPGTRLLVL.

The J gene is TRBJ2-7, the V gene TRBV18; 9 bases fit TRBD2. Losses at the gene ends were 0 bases for V and 6 bases for J; bases not matched to a gene: 9. Germline V lookup: CDR1 KGHSH, CDR2 LQKENI. The CDR3 consists of 16 residues. The CDR3, as DNA: TGTGCCAGCTCACCACCTTCTGCGGGAGGGCCAACCGAGCAGTACTTC. Protein: CASSPPSAGGPTEQYF.

This chain connects TRBV7-2 to TRBJ2-2, with TRBD1 matching 8 bases. From germline, CDR1 is SGHTA and CDR2 FQGNSA. The CDR3 is 16 amino acids. Trimming cost V 5 bases and J 5 bases; bases outside gene matches: 10. The CDR3 protein is CASSLGQGAGTGELFF. The CDR3 nucleotides are TGTGCCAGCAGCCTAGGGCAGGGGGCTGGAACCGGGGAGCTGTTTTTT.

A few counts support this clone. The V and J genes are TRBV2 and TRBJ2-1; maybe TRBD1 (6 bases). V shed 6 bases and J shed 2 bases, with 17 bases lying between them. This CDR3 contains 16 residues. Looked up from germline, CDR1 is SNHLY and CDR2 is FYNNEI. CDR3 bases: TGTGCCAGCAGGGGCCCGGGATCAGGGGCCTACAATGAGCAGTTCTTC. This translates into CASRGPGSGAYNEQFF.

The rearrangement links TRBV18 to TRBJ1-3, with TRBD1 matching 9 bases. The CDR3 consists of 16 residues. V was pared by 6 bases and J by 5 bases, with 11 bases of the junction left unmatched. Per the germline V gene, CDR1 is KGHSH and CDR2 is LQKENI. CDR3 DNA sequence: TGTGCCAGCTCCCCTACTACAGGGGGCGGGAGAAACACCATATATTTT. Translating gives CASSPTTGGGRNTIYF.

The rearrangement joins TRBV19 to TRBJ2-5; the match to TRBD2 covers 9 bases. Germline CDR1 LNHDA, CDR2 SQIVND (reference sequence). The CDR3 is 15 amino acids. V trimming: 6 bases; J trimming: 1 base; junction bases outside the gene matches: 6. CDR3 in DNA: TGTGCCAGTAGGAAGCGGGAGGCGCGCCAAGAGACCCAGTACTTC. Its translation is CASRKREARQETQYF.

The rearrangement links TRBV2 to TRBJ2-1; D gene ambiguous. CDR1 and CDR2 from the germline V gene are SNHLY and FYNNEI. The CDR3 totals 11 residues. Trimming cost V 6 bases and J 10 bases, with 10 bases left between them. CDR3 residues: CASRPNGEQFF. CDR3 DNA sequence: TGTGCCAGCAGGCCCAACGGGGAGCAGTTCTTC.

The CDR3 DNA reads as TGTGCCAGCAGCCAAGATGGACAGGGGCGGGGGCAGCCCCAGCATTTT. This encodes CASSQDGQGRGQPQHF. This chain links TRBV3-1 (or the pseudogene TRBV3-2) with TRBJ1-5, with 9 bases identical to TRBD1. Germline CDR1 LGHDT, CDR2 YNNKEL (reference sequence). The J segment lost 7 bases and the V segment lost 0 bases, leaving 7 bases of the junction unmatched. The CDR3 loop spans 16 amino acids.

The rearrangement uses TRBV11-3 and TRBJ2-3, with TRBD2 identical over 9 bases. Germline CDR1 SGHNT, CDR2 YENEEA. The V segment lost 1 base and the J segment 5 bases; nucleotides outside the gene matches: 10. The CDR3 spans 17 residues. CDR3 region: CASSLVASGALGDTQYF. The CDR3 DNA reads TGTGCCAGCAGCTTAGTGGCTAGCGGGGCCCTGGGAGATACGCAGTATTTT.

The gene calls are TRBV7-9 and TRBJ2-7, with 9 bases matching TRBD1. The V gene's germline CDR1 is SEHNR and CDR2 FQNEAQ (reference sequence). CDR3 length: 14 amino acids. J was trimmed by 4 bases and V by 6 bases; bases with no gene match: 7. CDR3 sequence reads: CASSTNRGRYEQYF. The CDR3 DNA reads as TGTGCCAGCAGTACAAACAGGGGGCGGTACGAGCAGTACTTC.

This clone appeared once. The chain uses TRBV7-2 and TRBJ2-2, with 9 bases that match TRBD2. Germline V lookup: CDR1 SGHTA, CDR2 FQGNSA. The CDR3 totals 15 residues. V lost 4 bases, J lost 5 bases, and 5 bases stayed unmatched. This CDR3 reads CASSSGLAYTGELFF. DNA of the CDR3: TGTGCCAGCAGCTCCGGACTAGCGTATACCGGGGAGCTGTTTTTT.

V usage is TRBV30 and J usage is TRBJ2-7; 8 bases agree with TRBD1. The J segment lost 6 bases and the V segment lost 5 bases, leaving 6 bases of the junction unmatched. This CDR3 spans 12 amino acids. The germline CDR1 and CDR2 sequences are GTSNPN and SVGIG (reference sequence). The CDR3 DNA reads TGTGCCTGGTGCTGCAGGGGGCGCGAGCAGTACTTC. It translates to CAWCCRGREQYF.

The rearrangement joins TRBV4-3 to TRBJ2-7, with D perhaps TRBD2 (6 bases). This CDR3 region has 16 residues. The V end was cut by 0 bases, the J end by 0 bases, with 12 bases between. Germline CDR1 is LGHNA and CDR2 is YSLEER. CDR3 loop: CASSQENGGSSYEQYF. The CDR3, as DNA: TGCGCCAGCAGCCAAGAAAACGGGGGAAGCTCCTACGAGCAGTACTTC.

The chain carries TRBV6-6 and TRBJ2-7, with TRBD2 as a possible D gene (5 bases). CDR3 length: 14 residues. Germline CDR1 is MNHNY and CDR2 is SVGAGI (reference sequence). Trimming stripped 5 bases from V and 0 bases from J, with 11 bases between. CDR3 sequence: CASSRKEASYEQYF. In nucleotides, the CDR3 is TGTGCCAGCAGTCGCAAGGAGGCCTCCTACGAGCAGTACTTC.

V is TRBV20-1 and J is TRBJ1-3; D is undetermined. V was clipped by 3 bases and J by 0 bases, with 15 bases between them. Germline CDR1 is DFQATT and CDR2 is SNEGSKA (reference sequence). The CDR3 covers 16 residues. The CDR3 sequence is CSASRLEASSGNTIYF. The CDR3 DNA reads as TGCAGTGCTAGTCGATTAGAGGCGAGCTCTGGAAACACCATATATTTT.

The V call is TRBV7-9, the J call TRBJ2-7, with 7 bases identical to TRBD1. V gave up 2 bases and J gave up 3 bases; unmatched junction bases: 4. CDR1 SEHNR and CDR2 FQNEAQ come from the germline V gene (reference sequence). The CDR3 sequence is 14 residues long. This CDR3 reads CASSLFGQDYEQYF. The CDR3 DNA is TGTGCCAGCAGCTTATTTGGACAGGACTACGAGCAGTACTTC. The variable domain in full, completed from reference TRBV7-9 and TRBJ2-7, reads DTGVSQNPRHKITKRGQNVTFRCDPISEHNRLYWYRQTLGQGPEFLTYFQNEAQLEKSRLLSDRFSAERPKGSFSTLEIQRTEQGDSAMYLCASSLFGQDYEQYFGPGTRLTVT.

The chain links TRBV28 to TRBJ1-5; 12 bases map to TRBD1. Looked up from germline, CDR1 is MDHEN and CDR2 is SYDVKM. The CDR3 is 19 amino acids. J gave up 1 base and V 5 bases, and 12 bases lay outside the gene matches. The CDR3 spells CASSLYRDRGRSSNQPQHF. In DNA form, the CDR3 reads TGTGCCAGCAGTCTCTACCGGGACAGGGGGCGATCGAGCAATCAGCCCCAGCATTTT.

The chain recombines TRBV7-2 with TRBJ1-5; a possible D gene is TRBD1 (6 bases). The CDR3 length is 13 residues. Germline loops: CDR1 SGHTA, CDR2 FQGNSA. Trimming took off 2 bases at V and 5 bases at J, with 7 bases between the two ends. CDR3 in amino acids: CASSLSGDQPQHF. The CDR3 DNA reads TGTGCCAGCAGCTTATCAGGGGATCAGCCCCAGCATTTT.

This chain uses TRBV25-1 with TRBJ1-2; 12 bases are a match to TRBD1. CDR3 size: 15 residues. The germline V gene encodes CDR1 MGHDK and CDR2 SYGVNS. Trimming took 3 bases from V and 8 from J; bases not matched to a gene: 7. CDR3 in amino acids: CASSEPGTGGGGYTF. DNA of the CDR3: TGTGCCAGCAGTGAGCCCGGGACAGGGGGCGGGGGCTACACCTTC.